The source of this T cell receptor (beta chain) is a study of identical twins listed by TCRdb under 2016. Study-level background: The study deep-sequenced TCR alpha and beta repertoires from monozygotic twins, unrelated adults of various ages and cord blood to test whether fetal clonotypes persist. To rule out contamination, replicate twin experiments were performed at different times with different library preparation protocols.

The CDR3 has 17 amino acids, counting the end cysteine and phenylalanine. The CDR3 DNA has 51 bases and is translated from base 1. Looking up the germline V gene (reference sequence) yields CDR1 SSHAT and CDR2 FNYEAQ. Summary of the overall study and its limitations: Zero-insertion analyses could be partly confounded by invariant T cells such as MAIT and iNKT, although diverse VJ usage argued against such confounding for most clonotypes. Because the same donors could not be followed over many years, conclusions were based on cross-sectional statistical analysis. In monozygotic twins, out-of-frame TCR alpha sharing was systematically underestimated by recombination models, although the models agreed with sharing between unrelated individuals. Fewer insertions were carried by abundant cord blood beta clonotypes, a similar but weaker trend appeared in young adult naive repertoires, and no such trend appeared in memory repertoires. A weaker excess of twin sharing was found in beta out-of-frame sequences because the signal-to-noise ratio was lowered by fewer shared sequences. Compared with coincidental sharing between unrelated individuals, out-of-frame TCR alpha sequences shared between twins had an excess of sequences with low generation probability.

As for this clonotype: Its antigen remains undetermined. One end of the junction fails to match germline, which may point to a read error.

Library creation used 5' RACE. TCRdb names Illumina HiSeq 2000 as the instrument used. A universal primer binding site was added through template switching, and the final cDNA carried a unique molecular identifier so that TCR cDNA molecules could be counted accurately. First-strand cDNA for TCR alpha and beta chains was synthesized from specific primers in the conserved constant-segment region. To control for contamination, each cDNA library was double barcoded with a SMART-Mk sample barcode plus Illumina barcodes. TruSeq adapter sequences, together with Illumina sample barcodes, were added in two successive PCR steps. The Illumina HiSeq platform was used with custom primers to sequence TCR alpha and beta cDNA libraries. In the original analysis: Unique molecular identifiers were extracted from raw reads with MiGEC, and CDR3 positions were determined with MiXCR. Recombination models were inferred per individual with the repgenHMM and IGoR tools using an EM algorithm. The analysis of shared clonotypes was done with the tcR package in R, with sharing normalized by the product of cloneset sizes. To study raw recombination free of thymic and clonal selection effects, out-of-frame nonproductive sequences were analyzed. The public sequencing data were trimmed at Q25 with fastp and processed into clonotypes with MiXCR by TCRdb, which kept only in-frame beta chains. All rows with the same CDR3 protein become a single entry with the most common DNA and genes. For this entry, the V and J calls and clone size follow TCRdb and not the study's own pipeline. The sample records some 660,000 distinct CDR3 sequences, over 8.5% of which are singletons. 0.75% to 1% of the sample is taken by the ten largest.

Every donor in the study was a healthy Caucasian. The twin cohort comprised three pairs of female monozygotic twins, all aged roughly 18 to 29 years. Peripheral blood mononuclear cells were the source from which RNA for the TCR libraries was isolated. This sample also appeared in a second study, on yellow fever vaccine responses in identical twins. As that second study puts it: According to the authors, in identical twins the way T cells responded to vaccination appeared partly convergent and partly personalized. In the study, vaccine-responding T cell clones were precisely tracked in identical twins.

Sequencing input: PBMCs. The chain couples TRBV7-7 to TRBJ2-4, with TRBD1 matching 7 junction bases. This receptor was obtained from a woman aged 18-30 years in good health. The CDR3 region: CASSLAPLGQLKNIQYF. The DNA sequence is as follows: TGTGCTAGCAGCTTAGCGCCACTGGGACAGCTTAAAAACATTCAGTACTTC.